This T cell receptor (beta chain) is drawn from a study of cytomegalovirus exposure and HLA in healthy donors (dated by TCRdb to about 2017). Background for the entire study: According to an earlier analysis of a few hundred of the donors, about 179 million T cells yielded 90 million to 130 million unique TCR beta sequences and 250 to 350 Gb of sequence data. Typing coverage varied by locus: about 620-630 donors for A, B, C, DRB1 and DQB1; around 560 for DQA1; some 610 for DPA1; some 470 for DPB1. Every repertoire in the discovery cohort had been generated on one and the same sequencing platform. Of the roughly 400 genotyped donors, 81% were placed in the genetic ancestry cluster associated with self-reported Caucasian donors. In a later genetic analysis, genome-wide SNP genotypes for about 55% of the roughly 700 donors were used, and that subset was treated as a discovery cohort. The study aimed to test whether signatures of past pathogen exposure could be identified by cataloging public T cell receptors. Donor age, sex, ethnicity and CMV serostatus were compiled alongside the repertoire data. Class I and class II HLA loci were covered by the typing at four-digit resolution. Among several hundred genotyped donors of the cohort, an average of about 240,000 unique TCR beta nucleotide sequences was sequenced per donor, of which roughly 17% were non-productive. The study profiled the T cell repertoires of hundreds of subjects by immunosequencing and related them to cytomegalovirus serostatus. An early release that covered fewer than 800 HLA-typed donors contained approximately 300 gigabases of sequencing data and tens of millions of unique TCR sequences. A later analysis re-analyzed previously published TCR beta repertoires from hundreds of donors and added high-resolution HLA genotyping to study TCR occurrence patterns. Rather than using new phenotypic data, the later analysis identified candidate immune exposures from TCR beta sequences and from how often those sequences occurred across donors. An earlier analysis of several hundred of the donors applied high-throughput TCR beta sequencing to assess whether each TCR beta V gene segment acted as functional or pseudogenic. Besides the first cohort of 500 to 700 subjects, a separate validation cohort made up of 120 or so different subjects was used. Roughly 5 DR-DQ haplotypes were treated as single units for association and clustering because of strong linkage in the cohort. To predict cytomegalovirus infection status, the study combined high-throughput TCR immunosequencing, statistical association of individual TCRs with disease status, and machine learning.

Notes on this clone: Its antigen is currently not known. One base away there is no much larger clone; base qualities are not given.

Trimming at the junction amounts to 0 bases on V and 1 base on J, and the germline ends lie 16 bases apart. CDR1 SGHRS and CDR2 YFSETQ are derived from the germline V gene. From its cysteine to its phenylalanine, the CDR3 spans 17 amino acids. The sequence is cut down to CDR3 DNA, 51 bases in frame from base 1. Overall results and qualifications from the work: In vitro tests confirmed that a few of the cytomegalovirus-associated TCR beta chains recognize cytomegalovirus antigens. Linkage disequilibrium might explain the correlated functional status among segregating V segments, but an unknown experimental factor could not be excluded. The study listed 150 to 200 TCR beta chains as associated with cytomegalovirus. According to a later analysis, parvovirus B19, influenza, CMV and Epstein-Barr virus appeared linked to several top co-occurrence clusters. An earlier analysis of 587 of the donors showed that most TCR beta V segments appeared in productive rearrangements either about 87% or about 30% of the time, which broadly matched IMGT annotations. An association between a missense DCLRE1C variant and V-gene and J-gene trimming of TCR beta chains was found in a later genetic analysis and replicated in an independent cohort. In both the original and validation cohorts, the classifier was reported to diagnose cytomegalovirus status with high specificity and sensitivity. At a false discovery rate of 0.05, a later analysis linked roughly 17,000 TCR beta sequences to specific HLA alleles. In this cohort, only TCR beta chains were sequenced, and detectable features were limited by the absence of alpha or paired-chain data. In a later analysis, the rate of TCR association differed among HLA loci, with DRB1 alleles having the most associated TCRs and HLA-C alleles having the fewest. A further reported finding was that TCR beta sequences accurately predicted the HLA-A and HLA-B alleles for most subjects in the first cohort. Compared with the roughly 700-donor mean, donors in an Asian-associated ancestry cluster had fewer N-insertions in productive TCRs, according to a later genetic analysis. For the cohort, immune exposure information was limited to CMV serostatus. According to the authors, the approach could potentially be generalized to other disease states and immunological phenotypes. Because counts were too low, approximately 18 rarely observed V segments, including chromosome 9 orphons, were excluded from the earlier analysis of several hundred of the donors. Most TCR sequences were observed very rarely across donors, whereas some public TCRs were present in many individuals. Because some donors lacked HLA typing at each locus, the association tests relied only on the typed subset. A cluster of highly shared sequence variants was judged likely to represent a technical artifact of the sequencing pipeline. Because the 87-base-pair reads could not distinguish some IMGT-functional V segments, including TRBV6-2 and TRBV6-3, those segments were excluded. Assigning TCR associations to individual alleles was difficult when HLA alleles, especially DR and DQ, strongly co-occurred. In a later analysis, HLA-associated TCR beta chains showed more clonal expansion and lower generation probabilities than non-associated chains that were equally common. According to a later analysis, most CMV-associated TCR beta chains appeared to be HLA-restricted, and the HLA associations seemed to be driven largely by CMV exposure. Presence/absence analyses assumed roughly uniform sequencing depth across donors, an assumption that may not hold.

The cohort consisted of more than 650 healthy bone marrow donors. At the time of sampling, all cohort members were nominally healthy, though unrecorded immune exposures were likely present. The donor tested CMV seronegative and was one of the 352 seronegative cohort members. Each donor provided a peripheral blood sample, and peripheral blood mononuclear cells were used for TCR beta sequencing. Genomic DNA was extracted from the blood cell samples with the Qiagen DNeasy Blood Extraction Kit. The library was built by means of the immunoSEQ multiplex PCR assay. The multiplex PCR relied on a mix of 60 forward primers for TCR Vbeta segments and 13 reverse primers for TCR Jbeta segments. A multiplex PCR assay on genomic DNA amplified the CDR3 region of rearranged TCR beta genes. Amplified TCR beta libraries were sequenced as 87-base-pair reads on the Illumina HiSeq System. Per the authors' processing: A later analysis counted approximately 76 million unique TCR beta chains across the 500 to 850 repertoires, and around 9.9 million of these chains were shared by at least two donors. To remove PCR and sequencing errors, raw reads were error-corrected and collapsed into unique sequences using a nearest-neighbor algorithm that merged closely related sequences. CDR3 sequences were aligned to IMGT reference sequences to assign V, D and J gene segments. For a sequence to be retained, a match of at least six nucleotides to both a V gene segment and a J gene segment was required. Rearrangements were classified as productive when the CDR3 lacked stop codons and remained in frame with V and J, and all other rearrangements were classified as non-productive. CDR3 was defined according to IMGT convention as the region running from the second conserved V-encoded cysteine to the conserved J-encoded phenylalanine. In an earlier analysis of 500 to 650 of the donors, sequences lacking an unambiguous match to a single V gene segment were excluded. In an earlier analysis of approximately 610 of the donors, V segments were called functional above 56.7% productive rearrangements and were called segregating when the between-donor standard deviation exceeded 5%. A statistical classification framework was built for diagnosing cytomegalovirus status from the catalog of TCR beta chain sequences. In a later analysis, V and J genes were assigned by comparing TCR nucleotide sequences against IMGT/GENE-DB human TR gene sequences. The TCRdist pipeline was used in a later analysis to assign CDR3 sequences and most-parsimonious VDJ recombination scenarios. In a later analysis, each TCR beta chain was defined by its CDR3 amino acid sequence together with its V-gene family, and reads without a unique V-gene family were excluded. To address suspected cross-contamination and a sequencing artifact, a later analysis removed a few hundred highly shared, low-generation-probability nucleotide sequences. In a later analysis, a clonal expansion index was calculated for each public chain from normalized within-repertoire ranks of inferred template counts. A later analysis computed generation probabilities with a VDJ recombination model fitted to out-of-frame rearrangements, and checked the results against IGoR. In a later analysis, hypergeometric tests were used to score TCR-TCR, TCR-HLA and TCR-CMV co-occurrence, with a repertoire-size bias correction applied to TCR pairs. In a later analysis, false discovery rates were estimated by permuting HLA or CMV assignments 20 times. In a later analysis, co-occurring TCRs were grouped using DBSCAN, and TCRdist sequence similarity was added for clustering within HLA-allele-positive subsets. For co-occurrence clustering, repertoires with fewer than 30,000 or more than 120,000 public chains were excluded, along with 4 to 6 repertoires with anomalous nucleotide sharing. TCRdb limited this immuneACCESS table to in-frame rearrangements with V and J called. A share of clones is missing; checked studies link under half to unresolved V genes, and the rest is unexplained. Clone size and the V and J calls come from that table; the DNA yielded D and trimming. The sample includes 150,000 to 200,000 clones, with around 81% observed a single time. The ten largest make up roughly 2% of the sample.

The sequencing input was PBMCs. The rearranged chain carries TRBV5-1 and TRBJ1-1; tentative D gene TRBD1, with 6 bases matching. The TCR originated in a woman between 25 and 40 years old in good health and CMV-seronegative. The DNA sequence is as follows: TGCGCCAGCAGCTTGGGCGGGGGCCGATTCCCGAACACTGAAGCTTTCTTT. It codes for CASSLGGGRFPNTEAFF.